A selection of T cell receptor beta chains follows, all from one sample in a study of T cell repertoires in cytomegalovirus infection. TCRdb reprocessed the reads via MiXCR and lists one record per CDR3 protein. The data contain hundreds of thousands of distinct CDR3 sequences, approximately 40% of them singletons. Sequencing was performed on PBMCs. These receptors all come from a human donor in good health (CMV status not recorded). Some clones in this sample may be carry-over from other donors' samples. Each CDR3 is given with its conserved first and last residue. A D gene is named only where the DNA matches it firmly. Clone size is given for some rows only: seen once, a few or many times, or a class if the clone is expanded.

abundance	j_gene	v_gene	d_gene	CDR3aa	CDR3nt
.	TRBJ1-1	TRBV7-3	.	CASSSSPGRNTEAFF	TGTGCCAGCAGCTCCTCCCCAGGGAGGAACACTGAAGCTTTCTTT
.	TRBJ2-5	TRBV20-1	.	CSASRVGETQYF	TGCAGTGCTAGCAGGGTTGGGGAGACCCAGTACTTC
few	TRBJ2-3	TRBV6-1	.	CASGERPVTDTQYF	TGTGCCAGCGGAGAGCGCCCCGTCACAGATACGCAGTATTTT
many	TRBJ1-1	TRBV12-3/TRBV12-4	TRBD1	CASSRDRGTEAFF	TGCGCCAGCAGCCGGGACAGGGGCACTGAAGCTTTCTTT
.	TRBJ2-7	TRBV7-2	.	CASSLGTPSEQYF	TGTGCCAGCAGCTTAGGGACCCCCTCTGAGCAGTACTTC
few	TRBJ1-1	TRBV12-3/TRBV12-4	.	CASSLRHQNTEAFF	TGTGCCAGCAGTTTAAGACACCAGAACACTGAAGCTTTCTTT
few	TRBJ2-3	TRBV7-6	.	CASSPLGADTQYF	TGTGCCAGCAGCCCCCTGGGAGCAGATACGCAGTATTTT
.	TRBJ1-2	TRBV28	.	CASRDGGALSGYTF	TGTGCCAGCAGAGACGGAGGGGCTCTAAGTGGCTACACCTTC
.	TRBJ1-1	TRBV3-1	.	CASSRAVTRGTEAFF	TGTGCCAGCAGCCGCGCGGTTACGCGGGGCACTGAAGCTTTCTTT
few	TRBJ1-1	TRBV5-4	.	CASSLGTRSGARTEAFF	TGTGCCAGCAGCTTGGGGACTCGGTCGGGGGCGCGAACTGAAGCTTTCTTT
few	TRBJ2-6	TRBV28	.	CASSWRGPQSSGANVLTF	TGTGCCAGCAGTTGGCGTGGTCCTCAGTCCTCTGGGGCCAACGTCCTGACTTTC
.	TRBJ2-2	TRBV11-2	TRBD2	CASSPSSGTNTGELFF	TGTGCCAGCAGCCCATCTAGCGGGACAAACACCGGGGAGCTGTTTTTT
.	TRBJ2-2	TRBV6-5	TRBD2	CASKSGGMSGELFF	TGTGCCAGCAAGTCGGGGGGGATGTCCGGGGAGCTGTTTTTT
few	TRBJ1-1	TRBV27	.	CASSLPRRGSTEAFF	TGTGCCAGCAGTTTGCCTCGTAGGGGGAGCACTGAAGCTTTCTTT
.	TRBJ1-6	TRBV20-1	.	CSANAGQPSYNSPLHF	TGCAGTGCCAATGCAGGGCAACCCTCCTATAATTCACCCCTCCACTTT
.	TRBJ2-1	TRBV27	TRBD2	CASSPFSGSSYNEQFF	TGTGCCAGCAGCCCATTTAGCGGGAGCTCCTACAATGAGCAGTTCTTC
few	TRBJ2-7	TRBV28	.	CASSLLGPNEQYF	TGTGCCAGCAGTTTGTTGGGGCCCAACGAGCAGTACTTC
.	TRBJ1-1	TRBV27	.	CASSLFKTGKAFF	TGTGCCAGCAGTTTATTTAAAACGGGAAAAGCTTTCTTT
.	TRBJ1-2	TRBV4-1	TRBD1	CASSSRTGLYGYTF	TGCGCCAGCAGCTCACGGACAGGGCTCTATGGCTACACCTTC
.	TRBJ2-5	TRBV6-8	.	CARSYRVGTQYF	TGTGCCCGCAGTTACAGGGTCGGGACCCAGTACTTC
.	TRBJ2-1	TRBV4-1	.	CASSQDEGPSNEQFF	TGCGCCAGCAGCCAAGATGAGGGCCCTTCCAATGAGCAGTTCTTC
.	TRBJ1-2	TRBV4-2	.	CASSQGRANYGYTF	TGTGCCAGCAGCCAAGGCCGCGCTAACTATGGCTACACCTTC
many	TRBJ2-5	TRBV12-3/TRBV12-4	TRBD1	CASSGQGQETQYF	TGTGCCAGCAGTGGACAGGGGCAAGAGACCCAGTACTTC
.	TRBJ1-5	TRBV30	.	CAWSVGGRGNQPQHF	TGTGCCTGGAGTGTTGGAGGGAGAGGCAATCAGCCCCAGCATTTT
few	TRBJ1-2	TRBV28	.	CASSLWASSSIYGGYTF	TGTGCCAGCAGTTTATGGGCCTCATCTTCAATCTATGGTGGCTACACCTTC
few	TRBJ2-5	TRBV5-6	.	CASSKGTGETQYF	TGTGCCAGCAGCAAAGGGACCGGAGAGACCCAGTACTTC
few	TRBJ1-5	TRBV20-1	.	CSAGGGGTYQPQHF	TGCAGTGCAGGGGGGGGGGGGACCTATCAGCCCCAGCATTTT
.	TRBJ2-1	TRBV14	TRBD2	CASSRTSRRGNEQFF	TGTGCCAGCAGCCGGACTAGCAGAAGAGGGAATGAGCAGTTCTTC
.	TRBJ2-1	TRBV11-2	.	CASSLSSSMNEQFF	TGTGCCAGCAGCTTGTCATCTAGCATGAATGAGCAGTTCTTC
many	TRBJ2-1	TRBV7-7	.	CASSLNHRAGEQFF	TGTGCTAGCAGCTTAAACCACAGGGCGGGTGAGCAGTTCTTC
few	TRBJ1-4	TRBV6-2/TRBV6-3	TRBD1	CASSYQLGTAVEKLFF	TGTGCCAGCAGTTACCAATTAGGGACAGCGGTTGAAAAACTGTTTTTT
few	TRBJ2-7	TRBV6-2/TRBV6-3	.	CASSYPSGYPYEQYF	TGTGCCAGCAGTTATCCCTCAGGGTATCCCTACGAGCAGTACTTC
few	TRBJ1-3	TRBV7-6	TRBD1	CASSLDRPGGSGNTIYF	TGTGCCAGCAGCTTAGACCGGCCAGGGGGGTCTGGAAACACCATATATTTT
.	TRBJ1-6	TRBV27	.	CASTPRGSSYNSPLHF	TGTGCCAGCACCCCAAGAGGGAGCTCCTATAATTCACCCCTCCACTTT
.	TRBJ2-1	TRBV5-4	TRBD2	CASSLGLAGGGLWDEQFF	TGTGCCAGCAGCCTTGGACTAGCGGGGGGGGGTCTTTGGGATGAGCAGTTCTTC
few	TRBJ2-3	TRBV3-1	.	CARTGRGRPTYTQYF	TGTGCCAGAACTGGGCGGGGCCGGCCCACGTATACGCAGTATTTT
.	TRBJ2-7	TRBV7-9	.	CASSLVAGSGEQYF	TGTGCCAGCAGCTTAGTTGCAGGGTCAGGCGAGCAGTACTTC
.	TRBJ2-1	TRBV30	TRBD1	CAWRSDRVGDEQFF	TGTGCCTGGAGATCAGACAGGGTCGGGGATGAGCAGTTCTTC
few	TRBJ2-7	TRBV20-1	TRBD2	CSAIAGAVPSYEQYF	TGCAGTGCTATAGCGGGAGCGGTTCCCTCCTACGAGCAGTACTTC
many	TRBJ2-5	TRBV29-1	TRBD1	CSVVGTEETQYF	TGCAGCGTTGTAGGGACAGAAGAGACCCAGTACTTC
.	TRBJ1-1	TRBV18	.	CASSPERTLESFF	TGTGCCAGCTCACCGGAGAGAACATTGGAATCTTTCTTT
.	TRBJ1-4	TRBV20-1	.	CSASGRGAVEKLFF	TGCAGTGCTTCAGGAAGGGGGGCTGTTGAAAAACTGTTTTTT
many	TRBJ2-3	TRBV7-8	TRBD1	CASTSRTGLADTQYF	TGTGCCAGCACCTCCCGGACAGGACTCGCAGATACGCAGTATTTT
.	TRBJ2-5	TRBV29-1	.	CSVAGLRETQYF	TGCAGCGTTGCGGGGCTACGAGAGACCCAGTACTTC
few	TRBJ2-3	TRBV11-3	.	CASTQGGRGAPDTQYF	TGTGCCAGCACCCAGGGGGGGCGGGGGGCCCCAGATACGCAGTATTTT
.	TRBJ2-4	TRBV28	.	CASSLIPVLGELAKNIQYF	TGTGCCAGCAGTCTCATCCCCGTGCTCGGGGAGCTAGCCAAAAACATTCAGTACTTC
few	TRBJ2-7	TRBV5-1	.	CASSLNPGNYEQYF	TGCGCCAGCAGCTTGAACCCGGGGAACTACGAGCAGTACTTC
few	TRBJ2-2	TRBV11-1	.	CASTEQGPTGELFF	TGTGCCAGCACCGAACAGGGACCCACCGGGGAGCTGTTTTTT
.	TRBJ1-2	TRBV7-9	.	CSSSTPGGFNYVYTF	TGTTCCAGCAGCACCCCCGGCGGATTTAACTATGTCTACACCTTC
.	TRBJ1-5	TRBV4-2	.	CASSQDTIRPQHF	TGTGCCAGCAGCCAAGATACCATCCGGCCCCAGCATTTT
.	TRBJ2-5	TRBV28	.	CASSLLPGLGKSKRTQYF	TGTGCCAGCAGTTTATTACCAGGATTGGGGAAGTCAAAGCGGACCCAGTACTTC
.	TRBJ2-2	TRBV20-1	TRBD2	CSARLAGARTGELFF	TGCAGTGCTAGACTAGCGGGGGCGAGGACCGGGGAGCTGTTTTTT
few	TRBJ1-1	TRBV28	.	CASSLYLGGAFF	TGTGCCAGCAGTTTATATCTCGGCGGAGCTTTCTTT
many	TRBJ2-7	TRBV7-2	.	CASSGGGAGTYEQYF	TGTGCCAGCAGCGGCGGAGGAGCGGGGACATACGAGCAGTACTTC
.	TRBJ2-7	TRBV27	TRBD1	CASTKGQGYEQYF	TGTGCCAGCACCAAGGGACAGGGCTACGAGCAGTACTTC
.	TRBJ2-5	TRBV5-4	TRBD2	CASGEGSGSKETQYF	TGTGCCAGCGGTGAGGGAAGCGGGAGCAAAGAGACCCAGTACTTC
.	TRBJ2-5	TRBV19	TRBD1	CASSTGQGVQETQYF	TGTGCCAGTAGTACCGGGCAGGGGGTGCAAGAGACCCAGTACTTC
.	TRBJ1-1	TRBV6-6	.	CASSYEARVRLTGAFF	TGTGCCAGCAGTTACGAGGCAAGGGTTCGCCTGACTGGAGCTTTCTTT
.	TRBJ1-1	TRBV27	.	CASSLSPGANTEAFF	TGTGCCAGCAGTTTATCTCCAGGGGCCAACACTGAAGCTTTCTTT